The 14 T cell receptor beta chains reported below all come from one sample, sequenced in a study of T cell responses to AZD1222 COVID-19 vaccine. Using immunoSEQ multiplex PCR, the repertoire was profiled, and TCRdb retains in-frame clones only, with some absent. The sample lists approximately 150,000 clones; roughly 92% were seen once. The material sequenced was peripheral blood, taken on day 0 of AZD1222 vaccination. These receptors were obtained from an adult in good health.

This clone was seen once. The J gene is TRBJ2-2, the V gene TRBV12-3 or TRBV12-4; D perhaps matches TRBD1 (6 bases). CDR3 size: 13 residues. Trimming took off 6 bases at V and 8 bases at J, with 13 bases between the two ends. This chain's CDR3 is CASSQGQVGELFF. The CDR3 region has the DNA TGTGCCAGCAGCCAGGGACAAGTAGGGGAGCTGTTTTTT.

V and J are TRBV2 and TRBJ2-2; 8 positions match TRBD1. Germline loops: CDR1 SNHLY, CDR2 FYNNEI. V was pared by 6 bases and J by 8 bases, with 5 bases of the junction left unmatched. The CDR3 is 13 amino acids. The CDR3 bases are TGTGCCAGCAGGACAGGGGAACGAGGGGAGCTGTTTTTT. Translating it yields CASRTGERGELFF.

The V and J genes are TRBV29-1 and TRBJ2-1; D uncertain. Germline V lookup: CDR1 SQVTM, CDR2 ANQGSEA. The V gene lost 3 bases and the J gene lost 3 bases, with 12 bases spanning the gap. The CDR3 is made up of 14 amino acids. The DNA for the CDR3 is TGCAGCGTTGACAGTCAGCTGAGCTACAATGAGCAGTTCTTC. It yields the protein CSVDSQLSYNEQFF.

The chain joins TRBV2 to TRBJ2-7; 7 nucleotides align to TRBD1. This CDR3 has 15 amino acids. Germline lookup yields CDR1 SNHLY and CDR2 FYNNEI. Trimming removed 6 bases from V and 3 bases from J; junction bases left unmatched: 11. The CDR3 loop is CASSRYGQADYEQYF. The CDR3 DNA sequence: TGTGCCAGCAGCCGCTATGGACAGGCCGACTACGAGCAGTACTTC.

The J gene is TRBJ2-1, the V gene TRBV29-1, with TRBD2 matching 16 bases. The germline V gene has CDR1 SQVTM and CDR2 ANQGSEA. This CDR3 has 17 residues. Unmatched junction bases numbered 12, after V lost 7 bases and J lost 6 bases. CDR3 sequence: CSALAGTSGRAGNEQFF. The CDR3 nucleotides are TGCAGCGCCCTGGCCGGGACTAGCGGGAGGGCCGGCAATGAGCAGTTCTTC.

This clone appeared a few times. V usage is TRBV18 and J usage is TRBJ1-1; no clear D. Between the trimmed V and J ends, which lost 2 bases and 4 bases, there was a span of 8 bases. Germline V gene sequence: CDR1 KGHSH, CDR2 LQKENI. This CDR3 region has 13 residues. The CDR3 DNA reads TGTGCCAGCTCACCATTGGGATTCACTGAAGCTTTCTTT. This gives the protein CASSPLGFTEAFF.

In nucleotides, the CDR3 is TGTGCCAGCAGCTTAGGTTACACGGTCGCGGTCTCTAATGAAAAACTGTTTTTT. It encodes CASSLGYTVAVSNEKLFF. V usage is TRBV7-8 and J usage is TRBJ1-4; D is uncertain. V dropped 1 base and J dropped 3 bases, with 18 bases sitting between them. Germline CDR1 reads SGHVS; CDR2 reads FQNEAQ. The CDR3 is 18 residues long. The full variable domain, completed using reference TRBV7-8 and TRBJ1-4, is GAGVSQSPRYKVAKRGQDVALRCDPISGHVSLFWYQQALGQGPEFLTYFQNEAQLDKSGLPSDRFFAERPEGSVSTLKIQRTQQEDSAVYLCASSLGYTVAVSNEKLFFGSGTQLSVL.

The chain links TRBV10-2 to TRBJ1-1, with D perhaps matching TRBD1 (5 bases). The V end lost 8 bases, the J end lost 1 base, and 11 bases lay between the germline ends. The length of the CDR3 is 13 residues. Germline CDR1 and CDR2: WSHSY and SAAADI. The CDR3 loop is CASLGLPNTEAFF. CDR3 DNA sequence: TGCGCCAGCCTGGGACTCCCGAACACTGAAGCTTTCTTT.

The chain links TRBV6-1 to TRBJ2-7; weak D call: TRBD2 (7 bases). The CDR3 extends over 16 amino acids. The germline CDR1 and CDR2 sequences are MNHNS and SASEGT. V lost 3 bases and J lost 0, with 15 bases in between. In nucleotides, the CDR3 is TGTGCCAGCAGTGACCAGCGGGACACACTCTCCTACGAGCAGTACTTC. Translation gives CASSDQRDTLSYEQYF.

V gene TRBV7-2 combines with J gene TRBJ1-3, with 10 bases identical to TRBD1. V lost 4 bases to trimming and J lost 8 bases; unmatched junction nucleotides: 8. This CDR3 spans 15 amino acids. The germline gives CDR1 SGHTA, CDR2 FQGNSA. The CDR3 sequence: CASSSNRDRGHTIYF. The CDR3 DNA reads TGTGCCAGCAGCTCCAACCGGGACAGGGGTCACACCATATATTTT.

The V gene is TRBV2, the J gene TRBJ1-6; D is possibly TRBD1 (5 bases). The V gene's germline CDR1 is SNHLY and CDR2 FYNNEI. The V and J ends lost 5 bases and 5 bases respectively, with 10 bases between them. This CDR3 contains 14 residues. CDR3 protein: CASSPRVNNSPLHF. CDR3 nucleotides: TGTGCCAGCAGTCCCAGGGTGAATAATTCACCCCTCCACTTT.

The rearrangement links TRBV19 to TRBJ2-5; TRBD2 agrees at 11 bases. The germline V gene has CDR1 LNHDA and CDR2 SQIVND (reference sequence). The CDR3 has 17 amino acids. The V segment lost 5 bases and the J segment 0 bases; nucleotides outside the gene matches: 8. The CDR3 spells CASSPTSGDTYQETQYF. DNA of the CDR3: TGTGCCAGTAGTCCGACTAGCGGGGACACGTACCAAGAGACCCAGTACTTC.

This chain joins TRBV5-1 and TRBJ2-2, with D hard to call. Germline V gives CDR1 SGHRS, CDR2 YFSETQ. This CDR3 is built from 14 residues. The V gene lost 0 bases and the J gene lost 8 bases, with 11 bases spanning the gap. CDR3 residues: CASSLVGGPGELFF. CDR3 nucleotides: TGCGCCAGCAGCTTGGTGGGCGGTCCAGGGGAGCTGTTTTTT.

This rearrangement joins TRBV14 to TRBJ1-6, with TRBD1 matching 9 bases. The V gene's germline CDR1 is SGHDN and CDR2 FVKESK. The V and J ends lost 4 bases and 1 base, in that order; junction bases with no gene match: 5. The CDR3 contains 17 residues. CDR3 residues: CASSRGQGKSYNSPLHF. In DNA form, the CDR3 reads TGTGCCAGCAGCCGAGGACAGGGGAAATCCTATAATTCACCCCTCCACTTT.